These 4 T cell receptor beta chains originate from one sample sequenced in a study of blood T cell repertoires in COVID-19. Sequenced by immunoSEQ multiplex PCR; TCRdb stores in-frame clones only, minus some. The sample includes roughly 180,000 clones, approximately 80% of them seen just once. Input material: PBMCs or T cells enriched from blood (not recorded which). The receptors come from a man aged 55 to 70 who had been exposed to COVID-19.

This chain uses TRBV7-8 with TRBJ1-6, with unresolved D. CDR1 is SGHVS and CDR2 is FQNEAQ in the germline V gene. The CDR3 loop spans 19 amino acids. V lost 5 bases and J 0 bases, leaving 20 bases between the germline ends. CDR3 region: CASSHYPPDGSSYNSPLHF. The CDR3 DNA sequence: TGTGCCAGCAGCCACTACCCCCCGGACGGGAGCTCCTATAATTCACCCCTCCACTTT.

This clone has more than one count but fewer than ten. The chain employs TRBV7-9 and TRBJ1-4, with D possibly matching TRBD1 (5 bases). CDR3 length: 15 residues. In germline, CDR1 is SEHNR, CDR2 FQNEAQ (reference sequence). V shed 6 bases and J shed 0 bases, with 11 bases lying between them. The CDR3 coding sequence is TGTGCCAGCAGTCGAACAGGAGCAACTAATGAAAAACTGTTTTTT. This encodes CASSRTGATNEKLFF. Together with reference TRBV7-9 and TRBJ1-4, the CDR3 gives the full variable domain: DTGVSQNPRHKITKRGQNVTFRCDPISEHNRLYWYRQTLGQGPEFLTYFQNEAQLEKSRLLSDRFSAERPKGSFSTLEIQRTEQGDSAMYLCASSRTGATNEKLFFGSGTQLSVL.

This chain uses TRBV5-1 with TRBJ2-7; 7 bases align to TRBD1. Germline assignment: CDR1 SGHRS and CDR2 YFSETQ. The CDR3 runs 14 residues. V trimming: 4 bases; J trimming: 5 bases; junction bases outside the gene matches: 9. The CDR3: CASSMTGLVHEQYF. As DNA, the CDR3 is TGCGCCAGCAGCATGACAGGGCTTGTCCACGAGCAGTACTTC.

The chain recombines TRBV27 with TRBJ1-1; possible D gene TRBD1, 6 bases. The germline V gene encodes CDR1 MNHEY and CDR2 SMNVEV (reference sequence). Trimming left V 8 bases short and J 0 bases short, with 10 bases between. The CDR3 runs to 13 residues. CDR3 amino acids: CASLDRLNTEAFF. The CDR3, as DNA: TGTGCCAGCTTGGACAGATTGAACACTGAAGCTTTCTTT.